These 2 T cell receptor beta chains were all obtained from the same sample, sequenced in a study of monozygotic twins with inflammatory bowel disease. From its re-call of the 5' RACE reads, TCRdb lists each CDR3 protein once, without DNA. The table lists some 450,000 distinct CDR3 sequences. Sequencing was performed on blood. These receptors were obtained from a human donor with ulcerative colitis or Crohn's disease, or a healthy co-twin of an affected twin (not recorded which).

The chain uses TRBV24-1 and TRBJ2-5; TCRdb lists TRBD1, though no DNA is available to test this call. The germline gives CDR1 KGHDR, CDR2 SFDVKD. CDR3 length: 15 residues. CDR3 protein: CATFVGAPLWETQYF.

The chain uses TRBV12-3 or TRBV12-4 and TRBJ1-4. This CDR3 contains 14 residues. CDR3 sequence: CASSSHGANEKLFF.